This T cell receptor beta chain was found in a study of T-cell reconstitution after alpha-beta-depleted transplantation in children. Study-wide results and caveats: T-cell numbers and diversity one year post-transplant derived largely from freshly generated T cells. Expanded clones from the graft, numbering several hundred, reportedly supplied alpha-beta T cells about two months after transplant. Surviving recipient cells, namely T cells and thymic progenitors, were the source of high day-60 TCRbeta diversity in some patients.

This clonotype was found many times. What it binds is not known. A TCRbeta library incorporating unique molecular identifiers was prepared. TCRdb redid the calling of the PCR reads with MiXCR, one entry per CDR3 protein. The sample records 490,000 or so distinct CDR3 sequences, over 9.5% being singletons. Germline values: CDR1 MNHEY, CDR2 SMNVEV (reference sequence). Trimming took 4 bases from V and 6 from J; bases not matched to a gene: 6. The CDR3 loop spans 15 amino acids. The sequence derives from a child under 10 years old with inherited bone marrow failure, due to receive a stem cell transplant. This chain uses TRBV27 with TRBJ2-1, with 10 bases aligning to TRBD2. Sequenced here: PBMCs, sampled before TCRalphabeta/CD19-depleted stem cell transplant. CDR3 DNA: TGTGCCAGCAGTTATCTAGCGGGAGAAGTCAATGAGCAGTTCTTC. It codes for CASSYLAGEVNEQFF.